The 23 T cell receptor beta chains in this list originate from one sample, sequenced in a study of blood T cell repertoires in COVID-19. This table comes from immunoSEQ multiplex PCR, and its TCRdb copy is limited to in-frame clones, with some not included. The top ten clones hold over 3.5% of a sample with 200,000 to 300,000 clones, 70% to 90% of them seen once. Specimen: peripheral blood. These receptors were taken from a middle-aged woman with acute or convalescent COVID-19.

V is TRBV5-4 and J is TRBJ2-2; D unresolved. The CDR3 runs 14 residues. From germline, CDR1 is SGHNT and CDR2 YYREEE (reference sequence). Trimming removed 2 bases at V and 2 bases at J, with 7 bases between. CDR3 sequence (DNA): TGTGCCAGCAGCTTTGCGGAAAACACCGGGGAGCTGTTTTTT. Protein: CASSFAENTGELFF.

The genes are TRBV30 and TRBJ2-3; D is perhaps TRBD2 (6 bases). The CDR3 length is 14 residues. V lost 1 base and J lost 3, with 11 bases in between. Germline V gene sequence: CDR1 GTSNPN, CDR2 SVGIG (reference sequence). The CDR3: CAWSEGGATDTQYF. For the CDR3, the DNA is TGTGCCTGGAGTGAGGGCGGGGCGACAGATACGCAGTATTTT.

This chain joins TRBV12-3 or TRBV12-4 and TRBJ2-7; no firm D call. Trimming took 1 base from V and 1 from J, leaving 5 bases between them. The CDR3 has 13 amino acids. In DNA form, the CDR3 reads TGTGCCAGCAGTTTAGGCAGGTCCTACGAGCAGTACGTC. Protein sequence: CASSLGRSYEQYV.

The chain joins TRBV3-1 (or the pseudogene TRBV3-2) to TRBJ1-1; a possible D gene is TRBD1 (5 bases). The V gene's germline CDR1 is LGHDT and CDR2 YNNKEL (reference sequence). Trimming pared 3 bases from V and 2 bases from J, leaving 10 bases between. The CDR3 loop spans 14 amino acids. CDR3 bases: TGTGCCAGCAGCCAGCGGGGGGGAAACACTGAAGCTTTCTTT. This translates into CASSQRGGNTEAFF.

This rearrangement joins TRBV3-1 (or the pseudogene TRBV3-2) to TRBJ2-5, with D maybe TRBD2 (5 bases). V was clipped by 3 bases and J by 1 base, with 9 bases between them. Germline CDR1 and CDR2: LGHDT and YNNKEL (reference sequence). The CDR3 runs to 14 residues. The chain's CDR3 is CASSHRGPQETQYF. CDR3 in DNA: TGTGCCAGCAGCCATAGAGGGCCCCAAGAGACCCAGTACTTC.

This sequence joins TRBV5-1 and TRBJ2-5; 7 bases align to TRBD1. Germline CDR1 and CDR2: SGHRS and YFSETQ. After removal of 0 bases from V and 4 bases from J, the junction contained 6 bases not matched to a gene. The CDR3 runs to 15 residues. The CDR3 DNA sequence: TGCGCCAGCAGCTTGGAAGGCAGGGGGTTAGAGACCCAGTACTTC. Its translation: CASSLEGRGLETQYF.

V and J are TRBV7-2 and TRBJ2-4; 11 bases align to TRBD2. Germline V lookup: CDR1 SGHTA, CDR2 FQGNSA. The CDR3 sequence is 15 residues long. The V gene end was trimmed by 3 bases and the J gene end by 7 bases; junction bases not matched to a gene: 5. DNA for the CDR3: TGTGCCAGCAGCTTTAGCGGGGGGGAGGGGAACATTCAGTACTTC. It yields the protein CASSFSGGEGNIQYF.

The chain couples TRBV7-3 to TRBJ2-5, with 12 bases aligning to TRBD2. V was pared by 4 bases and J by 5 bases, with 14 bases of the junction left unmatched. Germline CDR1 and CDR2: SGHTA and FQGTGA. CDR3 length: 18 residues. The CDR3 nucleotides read TGTGCCAGCAGCTCCCTCCCCCCGACTAGCGGGGGCTGGGAGACCCAGTACTTC. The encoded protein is CASSSLPPTSGGWETQYF.

The CDR3 spells CASSQAEGLETYNEQFF. DNA of the CDR3: TGCGCCAGCAGCCAAGCGGAGGGGTTGGAAACCTACAATGAGCAGTTCTTC. The rearrangement joins TRBV4-1 to TRBJ2-1; D is perhaps TRBD2 (6 bases). V was shortened by 1 base and J by 2 bases, with 15 bases between the two germline ends. There are 17 residues in the CDR3. Germline V CDR1 and CDR2: MGHRA, YSYEKL.

CDR3 sequence (DNA): TGTGCCAGCAGTTTATCCTGGGGAGACAGGGTAGGGTCACCCCTCCACTTT. Its translation is CASSLSWGDRVGSPLHF. This rearrangement joins TRBV27 to TRBJ1-6; 7 nucleotides align to TRBD1. V lost 0 bases to trimming and J lost 10 bases; unmatched junction nucleotides: 12. This CDR3 is built from 17 residues. Germline assignment: CDR1 MNHEY and CDR2 SMNVEV (reference sequence).

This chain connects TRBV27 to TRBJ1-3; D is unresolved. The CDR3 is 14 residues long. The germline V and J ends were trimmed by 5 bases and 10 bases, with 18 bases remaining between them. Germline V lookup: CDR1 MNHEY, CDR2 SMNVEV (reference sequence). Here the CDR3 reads CASSARHNPSTIYF. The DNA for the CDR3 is TGTGCCAGCAGTGCCCGTCACAACCCCTCGACCATATATTTT.

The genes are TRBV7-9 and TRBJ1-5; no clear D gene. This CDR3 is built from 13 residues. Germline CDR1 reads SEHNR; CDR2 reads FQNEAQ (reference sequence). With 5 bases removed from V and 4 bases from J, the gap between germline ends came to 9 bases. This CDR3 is CASSADWNQPQHF. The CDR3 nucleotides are TGTGCCAGCAGCGCAGACTGGAATCAGCCCCAGCATTTT.

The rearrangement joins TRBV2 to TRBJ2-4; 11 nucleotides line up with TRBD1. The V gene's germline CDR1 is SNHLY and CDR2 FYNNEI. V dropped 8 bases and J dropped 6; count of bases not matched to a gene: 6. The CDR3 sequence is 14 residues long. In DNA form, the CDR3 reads TGTGCCAGCCTTGGACAGGGGGCTGGAAACATTCAGTACTTC. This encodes CASLGQGAGNIQYF.

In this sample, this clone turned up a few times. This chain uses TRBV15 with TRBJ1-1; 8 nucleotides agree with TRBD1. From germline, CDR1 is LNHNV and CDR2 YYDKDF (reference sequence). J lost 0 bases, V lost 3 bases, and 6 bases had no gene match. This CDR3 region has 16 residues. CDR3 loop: CATSRDRVTLNTEAFF. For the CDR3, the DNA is TGTGCCACCAGCAGGGACAGGGTTACTTTGAACACTGAAGCTTTCTTT.

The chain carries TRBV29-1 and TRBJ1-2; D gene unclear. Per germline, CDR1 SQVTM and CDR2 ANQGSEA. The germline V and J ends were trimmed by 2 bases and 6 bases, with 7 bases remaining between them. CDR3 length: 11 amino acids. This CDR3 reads CSVEPGNGYTF. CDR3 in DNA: TGCAGCGTTGAACCGGGGAATGGCTACACCTTC.

Here the CDR3 DNA reads TGCGCCAGCAGCCAACTTCGGGACAGAAGACATGGCTACACCTTC. This translates into CASSQLRDRRHGYTF. This chain links TRBV4-1 with TRBJ1-2, with 7 bases that match TRBD1. The germline V gene has CDR1 MGHRA and CDR2 YSYEKL. The trim removed 2 bases at V and 6 bases at J, leaving 9 bases unmatched. The CDR3 spans 15 residues.

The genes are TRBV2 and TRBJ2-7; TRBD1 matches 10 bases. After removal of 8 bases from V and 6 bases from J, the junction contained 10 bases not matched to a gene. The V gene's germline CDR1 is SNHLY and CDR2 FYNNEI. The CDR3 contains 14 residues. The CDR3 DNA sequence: TGTGCCAGCGTATCGGGACAGGGGATCTCCGAGCAGTACGTC. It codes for CASVSGQGISEQYV.

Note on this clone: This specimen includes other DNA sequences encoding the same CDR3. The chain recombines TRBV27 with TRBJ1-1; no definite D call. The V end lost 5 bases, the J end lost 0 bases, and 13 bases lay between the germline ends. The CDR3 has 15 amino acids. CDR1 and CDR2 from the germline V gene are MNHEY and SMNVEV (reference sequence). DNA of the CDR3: TGTGCCAGCAGTCCTCCCGGGGTGATGAACACTGAAGCTTTCTTT. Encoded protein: CASSPPGVMNTEAFF.

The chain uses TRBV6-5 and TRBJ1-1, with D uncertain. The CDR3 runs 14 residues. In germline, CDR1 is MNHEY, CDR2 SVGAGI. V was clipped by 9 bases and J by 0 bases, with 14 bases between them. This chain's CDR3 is CASTLGPMNTEAFF. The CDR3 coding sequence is TGTGCCAGTACCCTAGGCCCAATGAACACTGAAGCTTTCTTT.

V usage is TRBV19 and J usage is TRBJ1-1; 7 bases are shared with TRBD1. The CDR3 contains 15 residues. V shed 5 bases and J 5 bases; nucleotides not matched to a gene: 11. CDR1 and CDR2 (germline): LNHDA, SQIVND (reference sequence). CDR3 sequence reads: CASSPPQGRRTEAFF. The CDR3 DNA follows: TGTGCCAGTAGTCCGCCACAGGGGCGGAGGACTGAAGCTTTCTTT. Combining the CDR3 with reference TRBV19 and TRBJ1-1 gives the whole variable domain DGGITQSPKYLFRKEGQNVTLSCEQNLNHDAMYWYRQDPGQGLRLIYYSQIVNDFQKGDIAEGYSVSREKKESFPLTVTSAQKNPTAFYLCASSPPQGRRTEAFFGQGTRLTVV.

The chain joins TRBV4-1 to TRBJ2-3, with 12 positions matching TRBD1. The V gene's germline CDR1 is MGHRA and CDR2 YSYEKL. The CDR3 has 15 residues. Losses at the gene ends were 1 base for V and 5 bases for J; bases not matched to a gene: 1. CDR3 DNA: TGCGCCAGCAGCCAAGGGGACAGGGGGCGAGATACGCAGTATTTT. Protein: CASSQGDRGRDTQYF.

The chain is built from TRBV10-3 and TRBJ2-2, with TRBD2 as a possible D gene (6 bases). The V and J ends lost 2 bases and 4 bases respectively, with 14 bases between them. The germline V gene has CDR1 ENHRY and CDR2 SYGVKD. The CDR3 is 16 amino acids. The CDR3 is CAISEPPGGVTGELFF. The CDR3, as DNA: TGTGCCATCAGTGAGCCGCCTGGCGGGGTCACCGGGGAGCTGTTTTTT.

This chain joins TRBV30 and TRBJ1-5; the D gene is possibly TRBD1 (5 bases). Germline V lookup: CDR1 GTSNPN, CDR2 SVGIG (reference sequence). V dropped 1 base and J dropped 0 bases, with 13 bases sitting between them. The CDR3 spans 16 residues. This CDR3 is CAWSGGYRGSNQPQHF. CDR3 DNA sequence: TGTGCCTGGAGTGGGGGCTATAGGGGTAGCAATCAGCCCCAGCATTTT.